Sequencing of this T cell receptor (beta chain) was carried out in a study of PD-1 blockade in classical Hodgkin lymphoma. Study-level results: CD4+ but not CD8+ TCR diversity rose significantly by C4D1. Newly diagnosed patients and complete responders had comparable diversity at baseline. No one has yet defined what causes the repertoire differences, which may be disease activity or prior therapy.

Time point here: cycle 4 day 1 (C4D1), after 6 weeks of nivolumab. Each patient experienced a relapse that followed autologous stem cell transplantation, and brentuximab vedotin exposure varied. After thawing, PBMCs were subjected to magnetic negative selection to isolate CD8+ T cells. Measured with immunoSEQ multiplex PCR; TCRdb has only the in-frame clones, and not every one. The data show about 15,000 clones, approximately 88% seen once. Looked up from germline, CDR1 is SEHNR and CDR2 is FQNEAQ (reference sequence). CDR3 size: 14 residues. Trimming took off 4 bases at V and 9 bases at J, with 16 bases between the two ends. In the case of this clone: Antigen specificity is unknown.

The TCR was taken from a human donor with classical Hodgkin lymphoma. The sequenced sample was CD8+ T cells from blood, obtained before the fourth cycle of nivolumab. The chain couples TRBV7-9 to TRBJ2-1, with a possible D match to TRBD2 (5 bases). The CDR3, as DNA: TGTGCCAGCAGCTCAGGACTGAACGTCGGTGAGCAGTTCTTC. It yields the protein CASSSGLNVGEQFF.